The clone carrying this TCR beta chain was counted once. The target antigen is unknown. The sample belongs to a study of shared clonotypes between healthy human individuals. Study overall: The study used three CD4 naive, three CD4 memory, two CD8 naive and one CD8 memory plate per donor.

Germline V gene data show CDR1 as ENHRY and CDR2 as SYGVKD. CDR3 length: 15 residues. V dropped 2 bases and J dropped 4; count of bases not matched to a gene: 4. Clones were read by immunoSEQ multiplex PCR, and TCRdb kept only the in-frame ones, dropping some. The sample has around 1,100,000 clones; roughly 80% are singletons. Broader study findings: Generation probabilities were higher for clonotypes shared across all four sorted-subset donors than for unshared ones.

This TCR derives from a man between 18 and 29 years old in good health. Some clones in this sample may be carry-over from other donors' samples. Sequencing was carried out using memory CD4+ T cells from PBMCs. Subset: CD45RA-negative fraction. The chain is built from TRBV10-3 and TRBJ1-5; 8 positions match TRBD1. The CDR3 nucleotides are TGTGCCATCAGTGAGGGGGACAGGCGGAATCAGCCCCAGCATTTT. As protein: CAISEGDRRNQPQHF.